This T cell receptor (beta chain) originates from a study of identical twins. This clonotype was counted at least ten times. The germline V gene encodes CDR1 LNHNV and CDR2 YYDKDF (reference sequence). This CDR3 is 14 amino acids long. Germline trimming cut 3 bases from V and 6 bases from J; bases unmatched to any gene: 4. From the 5' RACE reads, TCRdb called clonotypes with MiXCR, one entry per CDR3 protein. This sample has hundreds of thousands of distinct CDR3 sequences, with less than 9% found just once. These records were also assigned to another study, of yellow fever vaccine responses in identical twins.

Sequenced sample: PBMCs. J is TRBJ2-1 and V is TRBV15; 8 nucleotides line up with TRBD1. This sequence was found in a woman aged 18-29 years in good health. The CDR3 is CATSREGQGNEQFF. As DNA, the CDR3 is TGTGCCACCAGCAGGGAAGGACAGGGCAATGAGCAGTTCTTC.